One and the same sample provided the 27 T cell receptor beta chains below, sequenced in a study of T cell changes during pregnancy in multiple sclerosis. Repertoires were generated with immunoSEQ multiplex PCR, while TCRdb's copy carries only in-frame clones and drops some. The profile shows fewer than 50,000 clones, 94% of them singletons. Sample: CD4+ T cells from peripheral blood mononuclear cells, taken in the third trimester of pregnancy. These receptors were taken from a female donor with multiple sclerosis, enrolled in a pregnancy study.

V and J are TRBV6-9 and TRBJ1-1; D gene unclear. The germline gives CDR1 MNHGY, CDR2 SVAAGI. This CDR3 comprises 14 residues. The V end lost 4 bases, the J end lost 6 bases, and 15 bases lay between the germline ends. CDR3 in amino acids: CASSLSAGRAEAFF. As DNA, the CDR3 is TGTGCCAGCAGTTTGAGCGCGGGCCGGGCTGAAGCTTTCTTT.

The rearrangement links TRBV10-1 to TRBJ1-5; D is ambiguous. The germline CDR1 and CDR2 sequences are WNHNN and SYGVQD (reference sequence). The V end lost 4 bases, the J end lost 6 bases, and 13 bases lay between the germline ends. This CDR3 spans 14 amino acids. The CDR3 loop is CASSGRRAIQPQHF. DNA of the CDR3: TGCGCCAGCAGTGGAAGGAGGGCAATTCAGCCCCAGCATTTT.

This chain connects TRBV5-6 to TRBJ2-3; TRBD2 matches 10 bases. Trimming took 2 bases from V and 0 from J; bases not matched to a gene: 0. Germline V gene lookup returns CDR1 SGHDT and CDR2 YYEEEE. CDR3 length equals 15 residues. CDR3 nucleotides: TGTGCCAGCAGCTTACTAGCGGGGAGCACAGATACGCAGTATTTT. This translates into CASSLLAGSTDTQYF.

The rearrangement uses TRBV10-3 and TRBJ1-1; tentatively, D is TRBD1 (5 bases). CDR1 ENHRY and CDR2 SYGVKD come from the germline V gene. CDR3 length equals 14 residues. V lost 5 bases, J lost 4 bases, and 14 bases lay in between. The CDR3 bases are TGTGCCATCAGTTTCGGAGGGGTTTCCACTGAAGCTTTCTTT. Its protein product is CAISFGGVSTEAFF.

CDR3 coding DNA: TGTGCCGGATCCGGGTATGGCTACACCTTC. The encoded protein is CAGSGYGYTF. The chain has TRBV30 and TRBJ1-2; D is unresolved. This CDR3 has 10 residues. With 8 bases removed from V and 5 bases from J, the gap between germline ends came to 9 bases. Germline CDR1 is GTSNPN and CDR2 is SVGIG (reference sequence).

The chain carries TRBV11-1 and TRBJ2-7; D unresolved. Trimming stripped 5 bases from V and 4 bases from J, with 15 bases between. From germline, CDR1 is SGHAT and CDR2 FQDESV (reference sequence). There are 14 residues in the CDR3. This CDR3 is CASSPHGLDYEQYF. The DNA for the CDR3 is TGTGCCAGCAGCCCACACGGGTTAGATTACGAGCAGTACTTC.

V usage is TRBV12-5 and J usage is TRBJ2-1; 7 bases agree with TRBD1. Trimming took 5 bases from V and 7 from J; bases not matched to a gene: 23. Germline assignment: CDR1 LGHNT and CDR2 FRNRAP. The CDR3 spans 19 residues. DNA of the CDR3: TGTGCTAGTGGTCCGTACAGGGGTATCGAGGGAGAGGGGTGGAATGAGCAGTTCTTC. Encoded protein: CASGPYRGIEGEGWNEQFF.

The chain combines TRBV29-1 with TRBJ2-3; D not resolved. Germline CDR1 is SQVTM and CDR2 is ANQGSEA. The CDR3 contains 11 residues. V was shortened by 8 bases and J by 5 bases, with 11 bases between the two germline ends. The chain's CDR3 is CSLGLQDTQYF. In DNA, the CDR3 is TGCAGCCTCGGTCTCCAAGATACGCAGTATTTT.

The CDR3 bases are TGTGCCAGCAGCCAGGGGTCAGGGAACAATTCACCCCTCCACTTT. Its translation: CASSQGSGNNSPLHF. The J gene is TRBJ1-6, the V gene TRBV7-8, with D maybe TRBD1 (6 bases). The germline V gene encodes CDR1 SGHVS and CDR2 FQNEAQ. The CDR3 consists of 15 residues. Trimming removed 5 bases at V and 7 bases at J, with 15 bases between.

This clone was observed a single time. The chain carries TRBV5-6 and TRBJ1-5, with TRBD1 identical over 9 bases. The length of the CDR3 is 17 residues. Per germline, CDR1 SGHDT and CDR2 YYEEEE. After removal of 0 bases from V and 2 bases from J, the junction contained 6 bases not matched to a gene. As DNA, the CDR3 is TGTGCCAGCAGCTTGGCCGGGACAGGGACGGGCAATCAGCCCCAGCATTTT. Its protein product is CASSLAGTGTGNQPQHF.

The gene calls are TRBV28 and TRBJ2-3; tentatively, D is TRBD2 (5 bases). The CDR3 sequence is 15 residues long. Germline CDR1 MDHEN, CDR2 SYDVKM. V shed 2 bases and J shed 1 base, with 10 bases lying between them. The CDR3, as DNA: TGTGCCAGCAGTTTAGAAGGAGGAGGCACAGATACGCAGTATTTT. Amino acid sequence: CASSLEGGGTDTQYF.

This chain connects TRBV5-1 to TRBJ1-2; 8 nucleotides align to TRBD1. Germline V lookup: CDR1 SGHRS, CDR2 YFSETQ. With V trimmed by 4 bases and J by 2 bases, 4 bases remained unmatched. This CDR3 is 14 amino acids long. CDR3 in amino acids: CASSPQGANYGYTF. The DNA of the CDR3 is TGCGCCAGCAGCCCGCAGGGGGCCAACTATGGCTACACCTTC.

The chain is built from TRBV4-1 and TRBJ2-1, with 9 positions matching TRBD1. The CDR3 extends over 15 amino acids. CDR1 is MGHRA, CDR2 YSYEKL, per germline. Unmatched junction bases numbered 11, after V lost 7 bases and J lost 7 bases. The CDR3 nucleotides read TGCGCCAGCAAAGGGCCGGGACAGGGATATAATGAGCAGTTCTTC. Translated: CASKGPGQGYNEQFF.

The genes are TRBV12-5 and TRBJ1-1; possible D gene TRBD1, 5 bases. Germline V lookup: CDR1 LGHNT, CDR2 FRNRAP. The CDR3 has 13 residues. Between the trimmed V and J ends, which lost 1 base and 5 bases, there was a span of 8 bases. CDR3 in DNA: TGTGCTAGTGGTTTGGCAGGGTCAACTGAAGCTTTCTTT. Translated, it gives CASGLAGSTEAFF.

A single count supports this clone. The gene calls are TRBV19 and TRBJ2-6; D is uncertain. Trimming cost V 6 bases and J 0 bases, with 3 bases left between them. Germline V gene sequence: CDR1 LNHDA, CDR2 SQIVND (reference sequence). This CDR3 is built from 13 residues. CDR3 protein: CASRYSGANVLTF. The CDR3 DNA is TGTGCCAGTAGGTACTCTGGGGCCAACGTCCTGACTTTC.

The chain has TRBV18 and TRBJ2-5; 14 bases match TRBD2. V gave up 4 bases and J gave up 2 bases; unmatched junction bases: 3. The germline CDR1 and CDR2 sequences are KGHSH and LQKENI. This CDR3 region has 16 residues. For the CDR3, the DNA is TGTGCCAGCTCACTCGGACTAGCGGGGGGACAAGAGACCCAGTACTTC. Translated, it gives CASSLGLAGGQETQYF.

This clone occurred once. The chain recombines TRBV5-1 with TRBJ1-3, with TRBD1 matching over 7 bases. The V gene's germline CDR1 is SGHRS and CDR2 YFSETQ. The CDR3 is 14 residues long. The V gene end was trimmed by 2 bases and the J gene end by 2 bases; junction bases not matched to a gene: 1. For the CDR3, the DNA is TGCGCCAGCAGCTTCGGACAGGCTGGAAACACCATATATTTT. Translating gives CASSFGQAGNTIYF.

CDR3: CASSSGGYNEQFF. The CDR3 coding sequence is TGTGCCAGCAGCTCCGGGGGATACAATGAGCAGTTCTTC. V gene TRBV7-3 combines with J gene TRBJ2-1, with D tentatively TRBD2 (6 bases). CDR1 and CDR2 from the germline V gene are SGHTA and FQGTGA. The germline V and J ends were trimmed by 4 bases and 4 bases, with 8 bases remaining between them. This CDR3 has 13 residues.

The chain employs TRBV5-5 and TRBJ2-6, with D hard to call. In germline, CDR1 is SGHKS, CDR2 YYEKEE (reference sequence). The CDR3 length is 17 residues. Deletions cut 0 bases from V and 1 base from J, with 11 bases between. CDR3 sequence reads: CASSLEAVGSGANVLTF. The CDR3 DNA is TGTGCCAGCAGCTTGGAGGCGGTCGGGTCTGGGGCCAACGTCCTGACTTTC.

CDR3 nucleotide sequence: TGTGCCAGCAGTGAGGGACAGGGGAACTATGGCTACACCTTC. Its translation is CASSEGQGNYGYTF. The chain joins TRBV6-1 to TRBJ1-2; 10 bases match TRBD1. The germline gives CDR1 MNHNS, CDR2 SASEGT. J gave up 2 bases and V 3 bases, and 0 bases lay outside the gene matches. This CDR3 spans 14 amino acids.

The rearrangement joins TRBV30 to TRBJ2-2, with a weak D call TRBD2 (6 bases). Trimming removed 1 base at V and 5 bases at J, with 17 bases between. The CDR3 spans 16 residues. CDR1 GTSNPN and CDR2 SVGIG come from the germline V gene (reference sequence). This chain's CDR3 is CAWSEGRRAITGELFF. CDR3 DNA: TGTGCCTGGAGTGAGGGGAGGCGGGCTATAACCGGGGAGCTGTTTTTT. Full variable domain (outside the CDR3, taken from reference TRBV30 and TRBJ2-2): SQTIHQWPATLVQPVGSPLSLECTVEGTSNPNLYWYRQAAGRGLQLLFYSVGIGQISSEVPQNLSASRPQDRQFILSSKKLLLSDSGFYLCAWSEGRRAITGELFFGEGSRLTVL.

The DNA of the CDR3 is TGTGCCAGCAGCCAACCCTATCCTCGGGACAACTCCTACGAGCAGTACTTC. It encodes CASSQPYPRDNSYEQYF. The rearrangement joins TRBV14 to TRBJ2-7, with D perhaps matching TRBD1 (6 bases). The V gene's germline CDR1 is SGHDN and CDR2 FVKESK. Trimming removed 2 bases at V and 0 bases at J, with 17 bases between. The CDR3 length is 17 residues.

The chain combines TRBV4-1 with TRBJ2-7, with 7 bases matching TRBD1. Losses at the gene ends were 1 base for V and 4 bases for J; bases not matched to a gene: 4. Germline CDR1 MGHRA, CDR2 YSYEKL. The CDR3 runs to 14 residues. CDR3 loop: CASSQVGTVYEQYF. The CDR3 region has the DNA TGCGCCAGCAGCCAAGTGGGGACAGTTTACGAGCAGTACTTC.

The chain uses TRBV19 and TRBJ2-5, with D possibly TRBD1 on 6 matching bases. Trimming removed 6 bases from V and 5 bases from J, with 16 bases in between. This CDR3 is 14 amino acids long. Germline CDR1 reads LNHDA; CDR2 reads SQIVND (reference sequence). In DNA, the CDR3 is TGTGCCAGTAGACACTCAGGGGTACTGGAGACCCAGTACTTC. Protein product: CASRHSGVLETQYF.

The CDR3 is CASSILQDQETQYF. CDR3 in DNA: TGTGCCAGTAGTATATTACAGGACCAAGAGACCCAGTACTTC. The chain links TRBV19 to TRBJ2-5; D possibly corresponds to TRBD1 (5 bases). Germline assignment: CDR1 LNHDA and CDR2 SQIVND (reference sequence). The CDR3 spans 14 residues. Trimming pared 2 bases from V and 0 bases from J, leaving 7 bases between.

The table lists this clone with a count of one. V is TRBV5-5 and J is TRBJ2-7; D might be TRBD2 (6 bases). The V end was cut by 4 bases, the J end by 7 bases, with 21 bases between. Germline CDR1 and CDR2: SGHKS and YYEKEE (reference sequence). This CDR3 spans 15 amino acids. The CDR3 here is CASSAAGRQNEEQYF. The CDR3 coding sequence is TGTGCCAGCAGCGCCGCGGGACGGCAAAATGAGGAGCAGTACTTC.

This rearrangement joins TRBV18 to TRBJ2-5; TRBD2 matches 8 bases. Germline CDR1 is KGHSH and CDR2 is LQKENI. Trimming removed 0 bases from V and 5 bases from J; junction bases left unmatched: 8. This CDR3 is 16 amino acids long. The CDR3 spells CASSPPGLAGGETQYF. CDR3 coding DNA: TGTGCCAGCTCACCACCGGGCCTAGCGGGTGGGGAGACCCAGTACTTC.